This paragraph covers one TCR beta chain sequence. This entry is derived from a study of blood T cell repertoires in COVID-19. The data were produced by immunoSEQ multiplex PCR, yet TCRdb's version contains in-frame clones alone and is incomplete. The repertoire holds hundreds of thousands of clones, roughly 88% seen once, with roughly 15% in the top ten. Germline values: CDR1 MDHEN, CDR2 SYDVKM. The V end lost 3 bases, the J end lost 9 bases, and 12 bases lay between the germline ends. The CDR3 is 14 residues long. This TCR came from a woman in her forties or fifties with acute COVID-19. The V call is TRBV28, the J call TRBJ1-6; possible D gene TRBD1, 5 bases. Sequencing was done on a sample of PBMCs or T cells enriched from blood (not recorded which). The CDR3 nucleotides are TGTGCCAGCAGTTTCGCCCAGGGCGGTTCACCCCTCCACTTT. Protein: CASSFAQGGSPLHF.